This paragraph reports one TCR beta chain. What it binds is unknown. Documented time point: pretreatment peripheral blood. Every PCR received spiked-in synthetic TCR analog templates. The method was immunoSEQ multiplex PCR; TCRdb's version includes in-frame clones alone and lacks a portion of them. This table holds about 74,000 clones, 75% to 90% found once. This sample is drawn from a study of PD-L1 blockade in urothelial cancer. Whole-study context: Prior chemotherapy in patients spanned 0 to 3 regimens. General study findings and limits: Patients with below-median pretreatment blood clonality survived longer. Larger 3-week expansion of tumor-associated blood clones was seen in durable-benefit patients.

Germline loops: CDR1 SGHTA, CDR2 FQGNSA. Deletions cut 5 bases from V and 8 bases from J, with 25 bases between. The CDR3 covers 17 residues. The TCR originated in a man aged 65-85 years with urothelial cancer. The sample in question was PBMCs, obtained around atezolizumab (anti-PD-L1) treatment. The gene calls are TRBV7-2 and TRBJ2-1; TRBD1 is a possible D gene (6 bases). The CDR3, as DNA: TGTGCCAGCAGCGGAGAAGGGGGACCCCGATCGAGGGATGAGCAGTTCTTC. Residues: CASSGEGGPRSRDEQFF.